These 25 T cell receptor beta chains were all obtained from the same sample, sequenced in a study of blood T cell repertoires in COVID-19. Profiling relied on immunoSEQ multiplex PCR, and the TCRdb table lists in-frame clones only, not all of them. The table has roughly 200,000 clones, roughly 89% seen once; the top ten hold approximately 2.3%. Sequencing input: PBMCs or T cells enriched from blood (not recorded which). The source of these receptors is a woman between 40 and 55 years old with acute COVID-19.

The V call is TRBV29-1, the J call TRBJ2-3; 13 nucleotides agree with TRBD2. The CDR3 consists of 17 residues. With V trimmed by 5 bases and J by 4 bases, 12 bases remained unmatched. The germline gives CDR1 SQVTM, CDR2 ANQGSEA. Here the CDR3 reads CSVTGLAGEGTADTQYF. In DNA form, the CDR3 reads TGCAGCGTTACCGGACTAGCGGGAGAAGGTACCGCAGATACGCAGTATTTT.

This chain links TRBV5-4 with TRBJ2-3; 11 bases line up with TRBD1. This CDR3 has 16 amino acids. Germline trimming cut 4 bases from V and 0 bases from J; bases unmatched to any gene: 4. The germline gives CDR1 SGHNT, CDR2 YYREEE (reference sequence). CDR3 in amino acids: CASSADRGRSTDTQYF. The CDR3 region has the DNA TGTGCCAGCAGCGCGGACAGGGGGCGAAGCACAGATACGCAGTATTTT.

V and J are TRBV6-2 or TRBV6-3 and TRBJ2-3; the match to TRBD1 covers 8 bases. The CDR3 loop spans 16 amino acids. Looked up from germline, CDR1 is MNHEY and CDR2 is SVGEGT. With 2 bases clipped from V and 6 bases from J, the junction kept 10 bases outside the gene matches. The CDR3 protein is CASSYTRDRSFDTQYF. The CDR3 bases are TGTGCCAGCAGTTACACCCGGGACAGGTCCTTTGATACGCAGTATTTT.

The genes are TRBV3-1 (or the pseudogene TRBV3-2) and TRBJ2-4; possibly TRBD1 for D (5 bases). Trimming removed 3 bases at V and 9 bases at J, with 12 bases between. Germline V lookup: CDR1 LGHDT, CDR2 YNNKEL (reference sequence). The CDR3 length is 13 residues. The CDR3 here is CASSHKGLGIQYF. The DNA of the CDR3 is TGTGCCAGCAGCCATAAGGGGCTGGGCATTCAGTACTTC.

This chain links TRBV19 with TRBJ1-1; D not resolved. The CDR3 length is 13 residues. Germline V gene lookup returns CDR1 LNHDA and CDR2 SQIVND (reference sequence). V gave up 6 bases and J gave up 5 bases, with 13 bases separating them. The CDR3 protein is CASRRQVATEAFF. CDR3 DNA sequence: TGTGCCAGTAGACGCCAGGTAGCGACTGAAGCTTTCTTT.

The rearrangement joins TRBV19 to TRBJ2-3; perhaps TRBD2 as D (5 bases). Germline assignment: CDR1 LNHDA and CDR2 SQIVND (reference sequence). The germline V and J ends were trimmed by 7 bases and 2 bases, with 13 bases remaining between them. This CDR3 comprises 14 residues. The CDR3 coding sequence is TGTGCCAGTACGAATCCGGGGTACACAGATACGCAGTATTTT. Encoded protein: CASTNPGYTDTQYF. The full variable domain, rest sourced from reference TRBV19 and TRBJ2-3, is DGGITQSPKYLFRKEGQNVTLSCEQNLNHDAMYWYRQDPGQGLRLIYYSQIVNDFQKGDIAEGYSVSREKKESFPLTVTSAQKNPTAFYLCASTNPGYTDTQYFGPGTRLTVL.

This clone was detected only a few times. In DNA form, the CDR3 reads TGCGCCAGCAGCCAAGTATCAGAGGGATTCACTGAAGCTTTCTTT. Translating gives CASSQVSEGFTEAFF. The J gene is TRBJ1-1, the V gene TRBV4-3; unclear D gene. Germline V lookup: CDR1 LGHNA, CDR2 YSLEER. The CDR3 consists of 15 residues. The ends were cut back, 1 base at V and 4 bases at J, with 13 bases in the middle.

The chain has TRBV4-2 and TRBJ2-3; TRBD2 matches 7 bases. The CDR3 is 15 amino acids. Germline-derived CDR1 and CDR2 are LGHNA and YNFKEQ. The V gene end was trimmed by 10 bases and the J gene end by 6 bases; junction bases not matched to a gene: 16. CDR3: CATTLGLGGLDTQYF. DNA for the CDR3: TGTGCCACCACCTTGGGGTTGGGAGGGCTGGATACGCAGTATTTT.

The gene calls are TRBV19 and TRBJ2-5; possibly TRBD1 for D (5 bases). CDR1 is LNHDA and CDR2 is SQIVND in the germline V gene (reference sequence). V was clipped by 8 bases and J by 5 bases, with 9 bases between them. This CDR3 comprises 11 residues. DNA of the CDR3: TGTGCCAGTTCAAAGGGGGAGACCCAGTACTTC. Translating it yields CASSKGETQYF.

This clone showed up just once. The CDR3 loop reads CASSQGSGDEQFF. The CDR3, as DNA: TGCGCCAGCAGCCAAGGCAGCGGGGATGAGCAGTTCTTC. The chain has TRBV4-1 and TRBJ2-1; 7 bases align to TRBD2. Per the germline V gene, CDR1 is MGHRA and CDR2 is YSYEKL. The CDR3 is made up of 13 amino acids. J lost 8 bases, V lost 1 base, and 2 bases had no gene match.

V is TRBV3-1 (or the pseudogene TRBV3-2) and J is TRBJ1-5; a possible D gene is TRBD1 (6 bases). V lost 3 bases, J lost 2 bases, and 8 bases lay in between. This CDR3 region has 14 residues. Germline assignment: CDR1 LGHDT and CDR2 YNNKEL (reference sequence). CDR3 amino acids: CASSQGAGNQPQHF. For the CDR3, the DNA is TGTGCCAGCAGCCAGGGGGCCGGCAATCAGCCCCAGCATTTT.

The V gene is TRBV19, the J gene TRBJ2-7, with D possibly being TRBD2 (6 bases). The V end was cut by 4 bases, the J end by 2 bases, with 9 bases between. The V gene's germline CDR1 is LNHDA and CDR2 SQIVND (reference sequence). There are 13 residues in the CDR3. The CDR3 protein is CASSRRGTYEQYF. Written as DNA, the CDR3 is TGTGCCAGTAGTAGGAGGGGAACCTACGAGCAGTACTTC.

V gene TRBV27 combines with J gene TRBJ2-7; 7 bases are shared with TRBD1. The CDR3 sequence is 15 residues long. Germline V CDR1 and CDR2: MNHEY, SMNVEV (reference sequence). V lost 5 bases to trimming and J lost 2 bases; unmatched junction nucleotides: 9. The CDR3 coding sequence is TGTGCCAGCAGTCCGGGACAGTCTAATGCCTACGAGCAGTACTTC. As protein: CASSPGQSNAYEQYF.

The chain combines TRBV28 with TRBJ2-3; a possible D gene is TRBD2 (7 bases). The CDR3 extends over 16 amino acids. Between the trimmed V and J ends, which lost 7 bases and 2 bases, there was a span of 19 bases. CDR1 MDHEN and CDR2 SYDVKM come from the germline V gene. The CDR3 bases are TGTGCCAGCACAAGGGGGGGGGCACGACCCACAGATACGCAGTATTTT. Its translation: CASTRGGARPTDTQYF.

V is TRBV18 and J is TRBJ1-4, with no clear D. With 2 bases removed from V and 8 bases from J, the gap between germline ends came to 6 bases. This CDR3 is 12 amino acids long. Germline CDR1 is KGHSH and CDR2 is LQKENI. Written as DNA, the CDR3 is TGTGCCAGCTCACCAGGGCAGGAAAAACTGTTTTTT. This sequence encodes CASSPGQEKLFF.

V and J are TRBV2 and TRBJ2-5, with 10 bases lining up with TRBD1. This CDR3 has 15 amino acids. Germline values: CDR1 SNHLY, CDR2 FYNNEI. Trimming removed 8 bases from V and 1 base from J; junction bases left unmatched: 7. The CDR3 reads CASHRDRGFQETQYF. The CDR3 bases are TGTGCCAGCCACCGGGACAGGGGCTTCCAAGAGACCCAGTACTTC. The full variable domain, rest sourced from reference TRBV2 and TRBJ2-5, is EPEVTQTPSHQVTQMGQEVILRCVPISNHLYFYWYRQILGQKVEFLVSFYNNEISEKSEIFDDQFSVERPDGSNFTLKIRSTKLEDSAMYFCASHRDRGFQETQYFGPGTRLLVL.

CDR3 nucleotides: TGTGCCAGCAGCCTCCGATACGGGGGGCAGAGCTCCTACAATGAGCAGTTCTTC. This translates into CASSLRYGGQSSYNEQFF. This chain links TRBV9 with TRBJ2-1; D may be TRBD2 (7 bases). The V end lost 4 bases, the J end lost 0 bases, and 20 bases lay between the germline ends. Germline CDR1 reads SGDLS; CDR2 reads YYNGEE. This CDR3 is built from 18 residues.

This clone was counted only a few times. The chain links TRBV19 to TRBJ1-5; TRBD1 might be the D (5 bases). Trimming took off 0 bases at V and 7 bases at J, with 10 bases between the two ends. Per germline, CDR1 LNHDA and CDR2 SQIVND (reference sequence). The CDR3 runs to 14 residues. The CDR3 region has the DNA TGTGCCAGTAGTATAGATCAGGGTAACCAGCCCCAGCATTTT. The encoded protein is CASSIDQGNQPQHF.

The genes are TRBV11-2 and TRBJ2-3; 8 bases line up with TRBD2. After removal of 3 bases from V and 4 bases from J, the junction contained 3 bases not matched to a gene. CDR1 is SGHAT, CDR2 FQNNGV, per germline. The CDR3 sequence is 14 residues long. CDR3 in amino acids: CASSLSGSPDTQYF. Written as DNA, the CDR3 is TGTGCCAGCAGCTTGAGCGGGAGCCCAGATACGCAGTATTTT.

The chain carries TRBV28 and TRBJ2-7, with TRBD1 as a possible D gene (6 bases). Trimming shortened V by 5 bases and J by 2 bases, and 16 bases separated the two germline ends. The CDR3 has 15 residues. Germline CDR1 MDHEN, CDR2 SYDVKM. The CDR3 nucleotides are TGTGCCAGCAGTGAGCCGGGACAAGAAGCCTACGAGCAGTACTTC. As protein: CASSEPGQEAYEQYF.

This chain uses TRBV5-6 with TRBJ2-7; D may be TRBD1 (6 bases). The V end lost 3 bases, the J end lost 5 bases, and 12 bases lay between the germline ends. This CDR3 comprises 13 residues. CDR1 and CDR2 from the germline V gene are SGHDT and YYEEEE. Written as DNA, the CDR3 is TGTGCCAGCAGCTCGTTCGACAGGAACGAGCAGTACTTC. Encoded protein: CASSSFDRNEQYF.

This chain uses TRBV11-2 with TRBJ2-2; TRBD1 aligns across 10 bases. Trimming took 4 bases from V and 1 from J; bases not matched to a gene: 9. The CDR3 has 18 residues. Germline values: CDR1 SGHAT, CDR2 FQNNGV. The CDR3 is CASSWMDRGIRNTGELFF. CDR3 nucleotide sequence: TGTGCCAGCAGCTGGATGGACAGGGGGATAAGGAACACCGGGGAGCTGTTTTTT.

The gene calls are TRBV19 and TRBJ2-1; TRBD2 matches 7 bases. V shed 4 bases, J shed 11 bases, and the junction held 17 bases outside the gene matches. CDR3 length equals 16 residues. Germline values: CDR1 LNHDA, CDR2 SQIVND (reference sequence). This CDR3 reads CASSTQTGTISLQQFF. DNA for the CDR3: TGTGCCAGTAGTACCCAGACCGGGACTATCAGTCTGCAGCAGTTCTTC.

The V call is TRBV9, the J call TRBJ2-2; no reliable D call. V was pared by 3 bases and J by 5 bases, with 23 bases between. The CDR3 extends over 18 amino acids. Germline V gene sequence: CDR1 SGDLS, CDR2 YYNGEE. In nucleotides, the CDR3 is TGTGCCAGCAGCGGACCGCCCCCCTTGGCGGAGTCTACCGGGGAGCTGTTTTTT. Translating gives CASSGPPPLAESTGELFF.

V is TRBV5-4 and J is TRBJ2-2; 8 bases are shared with TRBD1. CDR3 size: 13 residues. With V trimmed by 5 bases and J by 6 bases, 3 bases remained unmatched. Germline CDR1 reads SGHNT; CDR2 reads YYREEE (reference sequence). The CDR3 DNA follows: TGTGCCAGCAGTGACAGGGGCCCCGGGGAGCTGTTTTTT. This translates into CASSDRGPGELFF.